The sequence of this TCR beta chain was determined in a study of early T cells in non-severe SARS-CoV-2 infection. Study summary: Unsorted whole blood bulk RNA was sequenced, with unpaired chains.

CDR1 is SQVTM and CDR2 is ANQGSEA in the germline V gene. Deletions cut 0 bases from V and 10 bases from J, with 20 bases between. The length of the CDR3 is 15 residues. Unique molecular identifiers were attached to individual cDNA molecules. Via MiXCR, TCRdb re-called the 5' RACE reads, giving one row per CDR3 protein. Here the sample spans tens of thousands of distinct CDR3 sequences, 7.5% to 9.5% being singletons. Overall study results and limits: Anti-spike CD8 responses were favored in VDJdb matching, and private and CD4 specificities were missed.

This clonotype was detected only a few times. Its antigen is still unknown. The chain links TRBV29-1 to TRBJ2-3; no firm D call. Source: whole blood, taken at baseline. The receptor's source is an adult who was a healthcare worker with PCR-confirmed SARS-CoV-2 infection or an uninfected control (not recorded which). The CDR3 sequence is CSVEEGMRSGGSQYF. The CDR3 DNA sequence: TGCAGCGTTGAAGAGGGGATGAGGTCAGGTGGTTCGCAGTATTTT.